This T cell receptor (beta chain) is from a study of HIV-infected patients and healthy controls. Trimming left V 0 bases short and J 7 bases short, with 10 bases between. CDR1 is SGDLS, CDR2 YYNGEE, per germline. The CDR3 is 13 residues long. TCRdb re-derived calls from the 5' RACE reads in MiXCR, one entry per CDR3 protein. The sample has tens of thousands of distinct CDR3 sequences, roughly 16% seen once. The chain joins TRBV9 to TRBJ1-2; D unresolved. Sequencing was carried out using CD4+ T cells from blood. This TCR derives from a human donor in good health. CDR3 in amino acids: CASSVAVNLGYTF. CDR3 sequence (DNA): TGTGCCAGCAGCGTAGCTGTCAATCTTGGCTACACCTTC. The whole variable domain, remainder taken from reference TRBV9 and TRBJ1-2, is DSGVTQTPKHLITATGQRVTLRCSPRSGDLSVYWYQQSLDQGLQFLIQYYNGEERAKGNILERFSAQQFPDLHSELNLSSLELGDSALYFCASSVAVNLGYTFGSGTRLTVV.